This T cell receptor beta chain was profiled in a study of control samples from healthy donors and cancer patients. Repertoires were generated with immunoSEQ multiplex PCR, while TCRdb's copy carries only in-frame clones and drops some. This table has about 160,000 clones, 94% appearing once. The germline V gene encodes CDR1 WSHSY and CDR2 SAAADI. The CDR3 consists of 14 residues. Trimming cost V 3 bases and J 3 bases, with 9 bases left between them. This chain joins TRBV10-2 and TRBJ1-3; D is ambiguous. The sequence came from a man in his 60s with colorectal cancer. Sequencing input: PBMCs. CDR3 loop: CASSEDLLGNTIYF. The CDR3 bases are TGCGCCAGCAGTGAAGACCTCCTTGGAAACACCATATATTTT.